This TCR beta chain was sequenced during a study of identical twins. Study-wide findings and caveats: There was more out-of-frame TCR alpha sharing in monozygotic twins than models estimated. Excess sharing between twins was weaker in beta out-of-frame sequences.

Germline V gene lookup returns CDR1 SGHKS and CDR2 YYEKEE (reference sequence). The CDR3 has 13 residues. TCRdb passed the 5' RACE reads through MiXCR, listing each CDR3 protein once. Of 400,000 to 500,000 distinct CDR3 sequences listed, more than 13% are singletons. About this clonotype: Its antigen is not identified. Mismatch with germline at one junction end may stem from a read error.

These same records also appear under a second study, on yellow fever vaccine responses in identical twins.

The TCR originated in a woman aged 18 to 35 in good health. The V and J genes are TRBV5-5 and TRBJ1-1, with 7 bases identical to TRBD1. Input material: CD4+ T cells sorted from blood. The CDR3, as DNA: TGTGCCAGCAGCTTACAGGGGAACCCTGAAGCTTTCTTT. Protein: CASSLQGNPEAFF.